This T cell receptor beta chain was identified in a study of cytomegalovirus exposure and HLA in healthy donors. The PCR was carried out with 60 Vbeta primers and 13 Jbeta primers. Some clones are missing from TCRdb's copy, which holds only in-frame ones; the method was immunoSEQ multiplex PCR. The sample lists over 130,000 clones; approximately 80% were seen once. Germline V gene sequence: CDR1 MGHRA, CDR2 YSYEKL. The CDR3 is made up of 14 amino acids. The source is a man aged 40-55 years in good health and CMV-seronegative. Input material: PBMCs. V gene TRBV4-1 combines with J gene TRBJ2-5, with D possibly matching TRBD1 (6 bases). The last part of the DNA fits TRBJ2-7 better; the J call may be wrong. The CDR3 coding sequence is TGCGCCAGCAGCCCCATCGGACAGACCTACGAGCAGTACTTC. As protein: CASSPIGQTYEQYF.